The 28 T cell receptor beta chains reported below all come from one sample, sequenced in a study of blood T cell repertoires in COVID-19. TCRdb keeps only in-frame clones here, not all; method: immunoSEQ multiplex PCR. This table has about 200,000 clones, less than 90% appearing once. Sequences were obtained from peripheral blood. These receptors originate from a woman in her 70s with acute or convalescent COVID-19.

The chain joins TRBV7-2 to TRBJ1-1; D possibly corresponds to TRBD1 (6 bases). V lost 2 bases and J 0 bases, leaving 7 bases between the germline ends. CDR3 length: 14 amino acids. Germline V gene sequence: CDR1 SGHTA, CDR2 FQGNSA. In nucleotides, the CDR3 is TGTGCCAGCAGCTTACAGGGGATGAACACTGAAGCTTTCTTT. It encodes CASSLQGMNTEAFF.

The chain employs TRBV27 and TRBJ1-2; 7 positions match TRBD1. Germline CDR1 is MNHEY and CDR2 is SMNVEV (reference sequence). This CDR3 spans 14 amino acids. J was trimmed by 4 bases and V by 5 bases; bases with no gene match: 7. CDR3 region: CASSPRTGAYGYTF. CDR3 coding DNA: TGTGCCAGCAGTCCCCGGACAGGAGCCTATGGCTACACCTTC.

This clone appeared a few times. This chain connects TRBV18 to TRBJ2-3, with 10 bases that match TRBD2. CDR3 length equals 16 residues. CDR1 is KGHSH, CDR2 LQKENI, per germline. Trimming cost V 6 bases and J 0 bases; bases outside gene matches: 6. The DNA for the CDR3 is TGTGCCAGCTCCCCTACTAGCGGGGCTAGCACAGATACGCAGTATTTT. Its translation is CASSPTSGASTDTQYF.

This clone was seen a few times. The chain carries TRBV27 and TRBJ1-2; TRBD1 matches 10 bases. Germline CDR1 MNHEY, CDR2 SMNVEV (reference sequence). The CDR3 spans 16 residues. V lost 4 bases, J lost 5 bases, and 10 bases stayed unmatched. This chain's CDR3 is CASSSPSRDRGYGYTF. The DNA for the CDR3 is TGTGCCAGCAGTTCCCCCAGTCGGGACAGGGGATATGGCTACACCTTC.

The rearrangement links TRBV6-5 to TRBJ2-1; 7 nucleotides line up with TRBD1. CDR1 MNHEY and CDR2 SVGAGI come from the germline V gene. The trim removed 5 bases at V and 8 bases at J, leaving 12 bases unmatched. This CDR3 spans 15 amino acids. CDR3 sequence reads: CASSKLRGRHYEQFF. The CDR3 DNA follows: TGTGCCAGCAGTAAATTGAGGGGGCGCCATTATGAGCAGTTCTTC.

This sequence joins TRBV7-2 and TRBJ1-2; 7 bases are shared with TRBD1. Looked up from germline, CDR1 is SGHTA and CDR2 is FQGNSA. The CDR3 runs to 15 residues. V lost 3 bases to trimming and J lost 1 base; unmatched junction nucleotides: 5. CDR3 protein: CASSFAGTDNYGYTF. In DNA form, the CDR3 reads TGTGCCAGCAGCTTTGCCGGGACAGATAACTATGGCTACACCTTC.

J is TRBJ1-2 and V is TRBV19, with D unresolved. From germline, CDR1 is LNHDA and CDR2 SQIVND (reference sequence). V lost 7 bases and J 2 bases, leaving 20 bases between the germline ends. The CDR3 runs 16 residues. CDR3 sequence (DNA): TGTGCCAGTACATCGGCTGGGAGGGCGGGCAACTATGGCTACACCTTC. It codes for CASTSAGRAGNYGYTF.

The CDR3 DNA follows: TGTGCCAGCAGTCGTGGACTAGCGAACACCGGGGAGCTGTTTTTT. Translated: CASSRGLANTGELFF. The chain recombines TRBV5-4 with TRBJ2-2; 7 bases are a match to TRBD2. CDR1 and CDR2 from the germline V gene are SGHNT and YYREEE (reference sequence). Losses at the gene ends were 5 bases for V and 0 bases for J; bases not matched to a gene: 4. The CDR3 loop spans 15 amino acids.

V and J are TRBV4-2 and TRBJ2-3; TRBD2 aligns across 8 bases. This CDR3 has 22 amino acids. Germline assignment: CDR1 LGHNA and CDR2 YNFKEQ. The junction had 23 bases not matched to a gene; V was cut back by 0 bases and J by 3 bases. The CDR3 DNA reads TGTGCCAGCAGCCAAGAGGTCTTTCGGGCCCAGGAGCGGGAGAGGAGGACAGATACGCAGTATTTT. Encoded protein: CASSQEVFRAQERERRTDTQYF.

The chain recombines TRBV6-5 with TRBJ1-1, with a possible D match to TRBD1 (6 bases). The CDR3 sequence is 13 residues long. Germline CDR1 MNHEY, CDR2 SVGAGI. The germline V and J ends were trimmed by 6 bases and 3 bases, with 11 bases remaining between them. CDR3 nucleotide sequence: TGTGCCAGCAGAAGCCCAGGGGACACTGAAGCTTTCTTT. As protein: CASRSPGDTEAFF.

The chain couples TRBV2 to TRBJ2-3; 8 nucleotides agree with TRBD2. Germline lookup yields CDR1 SNHLY and CDR2 FYNNEI. The CDR3 is 15 amino acids. J was trimmed by 4 bases and V by 7 bases; bases with no gene match: 10. The CDR3 bases are TGTGCCAGCAATCCGTCGGGGGGGGCGGCAGATACGCAGTATTTT. Translated, it gives CASNPSGGAADTQYF.

Only one count was recorded for this clone. The chain is built from TRBV12-5 and TRBJ1-5; 10 bases are shared with TRBD1. The germline CDR1 and CDR2 sequences are LGHNT and FRNRAP. The CDR3 loop spans 16 amino acids. V lost 5 bases and J lost 5; bases outside the gene matches: 9. The CDR3 spells CASGVPSTGGYQPQHF. CDR3 coding DNA: TGTGCTAGTGGTGTCCCCTCGACAGGGGGCTATCAGCCCCAGCATTTT.

This sequence joins TRBV5-6 and TRBJ1-2, with D unresolved. The CDR3 consists of 14 residues. The V and J ends lost 0 bases and 5 bases respectively, with 11 bases between them. The germline V gene encodes CDR1 SGHDT and CDR2 YYEEEE. CDR3 protein: CASSLAVEAYGYTF. In nucleotides, the CDR3 is TGTGCCAGCAGCTTGGCCGTCGAGGCGTATGGCTACACCTTC.

This rearrangement joins TRBV7-2 to TRBJ2-2; unclear D gene. The germline V and J ends were trimmed by 4 bases and 4 bases, with 7 bases remaining between them. Per germline, CDR1 SGHTA and CDR2 FQGNSA. This CDR3 spans 13 amino acids. CDR3 coding DNA: TGTGCCAGCAGCTACCTGAGCACCGGGGAGCTGTTTTTT. Translation gives CASSYLSTGELFF. Variable domain in full (rest from reference TRBV7-2 and TRBJ2-2): GAGVSQSPSNKVTEKGKDVELRCDPISGHTALYWYRQSLGQGLEFLIYFQGNSAPDKSGLPSDRFSAERTGGSVSTLTIQRTQQEDSAVYLCASSYLSTGELFFGEGSRLTVL.

J is TRBJ2-1 and V is TRBV4-2, with a possible D match to TRBD2 (5 bases). The CDR3 covers 15 residues. The germline gives CDR1 LGHNA, CDR2 YNFKEQ. With 2 bases removed from V and 9 bases from J, the gap between germline ends came to 17 bases. DNA for the CDR3: TGTGCCAGCAGCCAATCTCAGGAGGAGCACGGTGAGCAGTTCTTC. Its protein product is CASSQSQEEHGEQFF.

The J gene is TRBJ2-1, the V gene TRBV13; D unclear. This CDR3 comprises 13 residues. V was clipped by 2 bases and J by 9 bases, with 11 bases between them. Germline assignment: CDR1 PRHDT and CDR2 FYEKMQ (reference sequence). The CDR3 DNA is TGTGCCAGCAGCTTATTTAGCCGTACTGAGCAGTTCTTC. Translated, it gives CASSLFSRTEQFF.

The chain couples TRBV5-1 to TRBJ1-6; 8 nucleotides match TRBD1. Per germline, CDR1 SGHRS and CDR2 YFSETQ. The CDR3 covers 15 residues. The junction had 7 bases not matched to a gene; V was cut back by 4 bases and J by 7 bases. CDR3 DNA: TGCGCCAGCAGCCCCGGACAGGGACGCAATTCACCCCTCCACTTT. Translation: CASSPGQGRNSPLHF.

This chain connects TRBV11-2 to TRBJ2-2; no clear D. Germline V gene sequence: CDR1 SGHAT, CDR2 FQNNGV. This CDR3 has 15 residues. Trimming took off 1 base at V and 0 bases at J, with 6 bases between the two ends. CDR3 protein: CASSLGGSNTGELFF. In nucleotides, the CDR3 is TGTGCCAGCAGCTTAGGCGGTTCGAACACCGGGGAGCTGTTTTTT.

The chain links TRBV27 to TRBJ2-1, with D possibly matching TRBD1 (5 bases). The germline CDR1 and CDR2 sequences are MNHEY and SMNVEV (reference sequence). V dropped 4 bases and J dropped 9 bases, with 13 bases sitting between them. The CDR3 has 13 residues. In DNA form, the CDR3 reads TGTGCCAGCAGTTATGCAGGGCTTGGTGAGCAGTTCTTC. This translates into CASSYAGLGEQFF.

The rearrangement uses TRBV10-3 and TRBJ1-3; D gene unclear. Trimming stripped 6 bases from V and 4 bases from J, with 4 bases between. CDR1 is ENHRY and CDR2 is SYGVKD in the germline V gene. There are 11 residues in the CDR3. CDR3 DNA: TGTGCCATCAGCGGGGGAAACACCATATATTTT. Translating gives CAISGGNTIYF.

This clone was observed a single time. The rearrangement links TRBV27 to TRBJ2-7; TRBD2 aligns across 7 bases. The CDR3 has 15 amino acids. The germline gives CDR1 MNHEY, CDR2 SMNVEV (reference sequence). J gave up 0 bases and V 5 bases, and 7 bases lay outside the gene matches. CDR3 nucleotides: TGTGCCAGCAGTACGCCGGGGGGAATCTCCTACGAGCAGTACTTC. As protein: CASSTPGGISYEQYF.

V gene TRBV7-9 combines with J gene TRBJ1-1; no reliable D call. Per germline, CDR1 SEHNR and CDR2 FQNEAQ (reference sequence). V was trimmed by 3 bases and J by 6 bases, leaving 20 bases between them. This CDR3 is built from 16 residues. CDR3 DNA sequence: TGTGCCAGCAGCTTTTCGGCCAGGAAGCCATCCTCTGAAGCTTTCTTT. The encoded protein is CASSFSARKPSSEAFF.

The chain uses TRBV7-8 and TRBJ1-2, with TRBD1 matching 8 bases. Germline V gene lookup returns CDR1 SGHVS and CDR2 FQNEAQ. J was trimmed by 5 bases and V by 4 bases; bases with no gene match: 9. This CDR3 is 15 amino acids long. Here the CDR3 reads CASSSRQGRWYGYTF. The CDR3 DNA sequence: TGTGCCAGCAGCTCTCGACAGGGGAGGTGGTATGGCTACACCTTC.

V gene TRBV2 combines with J gene TRBJ1-6, with TRBD1 matching 7 bases. The CDR3 spans 16 residues. Looked up from germline, CDR1 is SNHLY and CDR2 is FYNNEI. V lost 8 bases to trimming and J lost 7 bases; unmatched junction nucleotides: 14. CDR3 bases: TGTGCCAGCCACGCCGGGACAGACTGGCAAAATTCACCCCTCCACTTT. This gives the protein CASHAGTDWQNSPLHF.

This sequence joins TRBV11-2 and TRBJ2-7; D may be TRBD2 (6 bases). Germline assignment: CDR1 SGHAT and CDR2 FQNNGV. Trimming shortened V by 1 base and J by 9 bases, and 25 bases separated the two germline ends. The CDR3 sequence is 17 residues long. In nucleotides, the CDR3 is TGTGCCAGCAGCTTAGGGGGTGTGGAGGGGCGCAATACGCGGCAGTACTTC. It is translated as CASSLGGVEGRNTRQYF.

The V gene is TRBV2, the J gene TRBJ1-1; possible D gene TRBD1, 5 bases. This CDR3 is 15 amino acids long. With 6 bases removed from V and 2 bases from J, the gap between germline ends came to 16 bases. The V gene's germline CDR1 is SNHLY and CDR2 FYNNEI. The CDR3 spells CASSRKSGTNTEAFF. For the CDR3, the DNA is TGTGCCAGCAGCCGAAAATCGGGGACTAACACTGAAGCTTTCTTT.

A few counts support this clone. The chain uses TRBV10-3 and TRBJ1-5; the match to TRBD1 covers 7 bases. This CDR3 has 15 residues. Germline assignment: CDR1 ENHRY and CDR2 SYGVKD. The trim removed 2 bases at V and 3 bases at J, leaving 4 bases unmatched. The CDR3, as DNA: TGTGCCATCAGTGAGAGAGACAGGGACAATCAGCCCCAGCATTTT. Translating gives CAISERDRDNQPQHF.

V is TRBV19 and J is TRBJ2-7; 7 nucleotides line up with TRBD1. V trimming: 4 bases; J trimming: 5 bases; junction bases outside the gene matches: 17. This CDR3 region has 17 residues. Germline V lookup: CDR1 LNHDA, CDR2 SQIVND (reference sequence). CDR3 amino acids: CASSTLRTGEIRNEQYF. In nucleotides, the CDR3 is TGTGCCAGTAGTACCCTGCGGACAGGTGAGATTAGGAACGAGCAGTACTTC.